Listed below are T cell receptor beta chains from one sample, sequenced in a study of control samples from healthy donors and cancer patients. Profiled with immunoSEQ multiplex PCR; TCRdb holds only in-frame clones, not every one. This sample has over 45,000 clones; roughly 90% occur once, and the top ten carry about 1.4%. Sequenced: PBMCs. The source of these receptors is a man aged 35-49 years with colorectal cancer. Each CDR3 is given with its conserved first and last residue. The D gene is left open where the match is weak. Size is stated for part of the rows, as once, few or many counts, or as a class when the clone is expanded.

d_gene: TRBD2
j_gene: TRBJ2-5
v_gene: TRBV27
abundance: once
CDR3aa: CASSPDPLAGGPFETQYF
CDR3nt: TGTGCCAGCAGTCCCGATCCCCTAGCGGGAGGGCCTTTTGAGACCCAGTACTTC

d_gene: TRBD1
j_gene: TRBJ1-3
v_gene: TRBV18
abundance: NA
CDR3aa: CASSPGTGGSGNTIYF
CDR3nt: TGTGCCAGCTCACCCGGGACAGGAGGCTCTGGAAACACCATATATTTT

d_gene: NA
j_gene: TRBJ1-1
v_gene: TRBV6-5
abundance: once
CDR3aa: CASSSRGGTEAFF
CDR3nt: TGTGCCAGCAGTTCGAGGGGAGGCACTGAAGCTTTCTTT

d_gene: TRBD1
j_gene: TRBJ1-4
v_gene: TRBV4-1
abundance: NA
CDR3aa: CASSRDRAGANEKLFF
CDR3nt: TGCGCCAGCAGCCGCGACAGGGCAGGGGCTAATGAAAAACTGTTTTTT

d_gene: NA
j_gene: TRBJ2-1
v_gene: TRBV5-4
abundance: NA
CDR3aa: CASNPKLAGIYNEQFF
CDR3nt: TGTGCCAGCAACCCTAAACTAGCTGGCATCTACAATGAGCAGTTCTTC

d_gene: NA
j_gene: TRBJ2-7
v_gene: TRBV28
abundance: NA
CDR3aa: CASSSTGDGVNEQYF
CDR3nt: TGTGCCAGCAGTTCGACTGGGGATGGGGTGAACGAGCAGTACTTC

d_gene: NA
j_gene: TRBJ1-2
v_gene: TRBV10-3
abundance: NA
CDR3aa: CAISVTGPNYGYTF
CDR3nt: TGTGCCATCAGTGTGACCGGGCCGAACTATGGCTACACCTTC

d_gene: NA
j_gene: TRBJ1-5
v_gene: TRBV6-2/TRBV6-3
abundance: NA
CDR3aa: CASSPAPVLRGPGQPQHF
CDR3nt: TGTGCCAGCAGCCCCGCGCCAGTACTCAGGGGCCCGGGTCAGCCCCAGCATTTT

d_gene: NA
j_gene: TRBJ2-2
v_gene: TRBV13
abundance: NA
CDR3aa: CASSLEGRNTGELFF
CDR3nt: TGTGCCAGCAGCTTAGAAGGGCGAAACACCGGGGAGCTGTTTTTT

d_gene: NA
j_gene: TRBJ2-7
v_gene: TRBV19
abundance: NA
CDR3aa: CASSISGVSGEQYF
CDR3nt: TGTGCCAGTAGTATTTCAGGGGTATCGGGCGAGCAGTACTTC

d_gene: TRBD1
j_gene: TRBJ2-5
v_gene: TRBV7-2
abundance: once
CDR3aa: CASSFQGARGETQYF
CDR3nt: TGTGCCAGCAGCTTCCAGGGGGCGCGTGGGGAGACCCAGTACTTC

d_gene: NA
j_gene: TRBJ1-2
v_gene: TRBV6-5
abundance: NA
CDR3aa: CASSYSTGAGYGYTF
CDR3nt: TGTGCCAGCAGTTACTCGACGGGGGCAGGCTATGGCTACACCTTC

d_gene: TRBD1
j_gene: TRBJ2-7
v_gene: TRBV19
abundance: NA
CDR3aa: CASSMVTPLYWDRDPSYEQYF
CDR3nt: TGTGCCAGTAGTATGGTGACACCGCTCTACTGGGACAGGGATCCCTCCTACGAGCAGTACTTC

d_gene: NA
j_gene: TRBJ1-5
v_gene: TRBV14
abundance: NA
CDR3aa: CASSQVPPGRYSNQPQHF
CDR3nt: TGTGCCAGCAGCCAAGTACCGCCAGGGCGGTATAGCAATCAGCCCCAGCATTTT

d_gene: NA
j_gene: TRBJ2-5
v_gene: TRBV24-1
abundance: once
CDR3aa: CATSDLQGYQETQYF
CDR3nt: TGTGCCACCAGTGATTTACAGGGATACCAAGAGACCCAGTACTTC

d_gene: NA
j_gene: TRBJ1-3
v_gene: TRBV30
abundance: NA
CDR3aa: CAWSLSGNTIYF
CDR3nt: TGTGCCTGGAGTCTCTCTGGAAACACCATATATTTT

d_gene: TRBD2
j_gene: TRBJ2-7
v_gene: TRBV6-2/TRBV6-3
abundance: NA
CDR3aa: CASSLGLAGYEQYF
CDR3nt: TGTGCCAGCAGTCTTGGACTAGCGGGGTACGAGCAGTACTTC

d_gene: NA
j_gene: TRBJ1-1
v_gene: TRBV30
abundance: NA
CDR3aa: CAWSVSRVNTEAFF
CDR3nt: TGTGCCTGGAGTGTAAGTAGGGTGAACACTGAAGCTTTCTTT

d_gene: NA
j_gene: TRBJ2-1
v_gene: TRBV5-8
abundance: NA
CDR3aa: CASSWPRQENNEQFF
CDR3nt: TGTGCCAGCAGCTGGCCAAGACAGGAGAACAATGAGCAGTTCTTC

d_gene: NA
j_gene: TRBJ2-1
v_gene: TRBV11-2
abundance: NA
CDR3aa: CASSLRSRDLRNEQFF
CDR3nt: TGTGCCAGCAGCTTAAGATCACGCGATCTACGCAATGAGCAGTTCTTC

d_gene: NA
j_gene: TRBJ1-1
v_gene: TRBV27
abundance: once
CDR3aa: CASRHLTEAFF
CDR3nt: TGTGCCAGCAGACACCTCACTGAAGCTTTCTTT